The sequence of this T cell receptor (beta chain) was determined in a study of cytotoxic CD8 clonotypes in ibrutinib-treated CLL. Turning to the study itself: Across the patients, some ten were relapsed/refractory, under 16 treatment-naive and 17 to 18 IGHV unmutated.

Sequenced by immunoSEQ multiplex PCR; TCRdb stores in-frame clones only, minus some. The sample lists 250,000 to 350,000 clones; around 69% were seen once. The CDR3 runs 14 residues. CDR1 and CDR2 (germline): SGHRS, YFSETQ. The trim removed 6 bases at V and 2 bases at J, leaving 6 bases unmatched. As for this clone: As yet, its antigen is unknown.

General observations from the study: Public clonotypes, rarely seen, contracted or held steady on treatment. Baseline-level clonality went beyond age-matched healthy donors and moved in step with circulating CD8+ T-cell counts. The study found clonality rose at ibrutinib response, then fell toward baseline at progression.

This receptor was taken from a human donor with chronic lymphocytic leukemia. The chain is built from TRBV5-1 and TRBJ1-1, with 8 bases fitting TRBD1. Here the sequenced sample was PBMCs, taken at disease progression, from a patient treated with ibrutinib. The CDR3 here is CASTRTGINTEAFF. CDR3 nucleotide sequence: TGCGCCAGCACCCGGACAGGGATAAACACTGAAGCTTTCTTT.